The clone carrying this TCR beta chain occurred a few times. The CDR3 runs 14 residues. Germline values: CDR1 SQVTM, CDR2 ANQGSEA. J was trimmed by 8 bases and V by 5 bases; bases with no gene match: 12. These data come from a study of early T cells in non-severe SARS-CoV-2 infection. From the 5' RACE reads, TCRdb called clonotypes with MiXCR, one entry per CDR3 protein. Of more than 85,000 distinct CDR3 sequences listed, approximately 17% are singletons. The sample consisted of whole blood. This receptor was identified in an adult who was a healthcare worker with PCR-confirmed SARS-CoV-2 infection or an uninfected control (not recorded which). The chain joins TRBV29-1 to TRBJ1-2; 9 nucleotides match TRBD1. Here the CDR3 reads CSVQGIQGADGYTF. CDR3 coding DNA: TGCAGCGTTCAGGGGATACAGGGGGCGGACGGCTACACCTTC.